These 5 T cell receptor beta chains came from one sample sequenced in a study of T-cell reconstitution after alpha-beta-depleted transplantation in children. A TCRbeta library incorporating unique molecular identifiers was prepared. TCRdb independently ran MiXCR on the PCR reads; one entry per CDR3 protein. The sample lists around 800,000 distinct CDR3 sequences; around 15% were seen once. The sample here was PBMCs, mostly from graft donor cells, taken 360 days after TCRalphabeta/CD19-depleted stem cell transplant. The receptors were gathered from a male patient between 10 and 17 years old who had a stem cell transplant for acute lymphoblastic leukemia, so the T cells may come from the graft donor.

The chain combines TRBV27 with TRBJ2-2; perhaps TRBD1 as D (6 bases). The germline gives CDR1 MNHEY, CDR2 SMNVEV (reference sequence). The V end lost 2 bases, the J end lost 4 bases, and 14 bases lay between the germline ends. There are 16 residues in the CDR3. CDR3 in amino acids: CASSLVARGPTGELFF. The CDR3 region has the DNA TGTGCCAGCAGTTTAGTCGCCAGGGGACCCACCGGGGAGCTGTTTTTT.

In this sample, this clonotype turned up a few times. The V and J genes are TRBV20-1 and TRBJ1-1, with D perhaps matching TRBD1 (5 bases). The CDR3 contains 15 residues. Trimming left V 2 bases short and J 1 base short, with 14 bases between. CDR1 and CDR2 (germline): DFQATT, SNEGSKA (reference sequence). The CDR3 DNA reads as TGCAGTGCTAGAAGTATAAGTCAGGGGAACACTGAAGCTTTCTTT. Protein sequence: CSARSISQGNTEAFF.

A word on this clonotype: The junction shows a germline mismatch at one end, possibly a read error. The chain couples TRBV28 to TRBJ2-7; the D call may be TRBD1 or TRBD2 (6 bases each). The length of the CDR3 is 15 residues. Germline CDR1 MDHEN, CDR2 SYDVKM. The chain's CDR3 is CTSSFPGANSYEQYF. The DNA of the CDR3 is TGTACCAGCAGTTTTCCGGGGGCTAACTCCTACGAGCAGTACTTC.

This clonotype showed up just a few times. This chain connects TRBV9 to TRBJ2-4; no reliable D call. This CDR3 is 13 amino acids long. Germline CDR1 reads SGDLS; CDR2 reads YYNGEE. The V and J ends lost 0 bases and 10 bases respectively, with 11 bases between them. In DNA, the CDR3 is TGTGCCAGCAGCGTAGCCCCCTTGACGATTCAGTACTTC. Its protein product is CASSVAPLTIQYF. Full variable domain (outside the CDR3, taken from reference TRBV9 and TRBJ2-4): DSGVTQTPKHLITATGQRVTLRCSPRSGDLSVYWYQQSLDQGLQFLIQYYNGEERAKGNILERFSAQQFPDLHSELNLSSLELGDSALYFCASSVAPLTIQYFGAGTRLSVL.

This clonotype was observed a few times. The V gene is TRBV20-1, the J gene TRBJ2-7; 8 bases fit TRBD2. V was pared by 0 bases and J by 3 bases, with 7 bases of the junction left unmatched. The CDR3 totals 15 residues. CDR1 is DFQATT and CDR2 is SNEGSKA in the germline V gene (reference sequence). The CDR3 nucleotides read TGCAGTGCTAGAGATCGATCGGGAGGGTTCTACGAGCAGTACTTC. Translated, it gives CSARDRSGGFYEQYF.